This T cell receptor (beta chain) originates from a study of blood T cell repertoires in COVID-19 (dated by TCRdb to about 2020). Regarding the complete study: Samples from collaborators originated in the United States, Italy and Spain and spanned both the acute and convalescent phases of COVID-19. The prospective study material was composed of cDNA or gDNA derived from T cells, B-cell-depleted T cells, or PBMCs. Subjects who had been exposed to COVID-19, were actively infected with it, or had recovered from it provided the deeply sampled blood TCRbeta repertoires that made up the dataset. The repertoires were released in a freely available public database intended as a resource for research on the immune response to SARS-CoV-2. Samples were obtained from the ongoing ImmuneRACE study (first 160 participants) and from 1,000 to 1,500 subjects provided by 6 global collaborators. A de-identified subject ID, COVID-19 status, age in years and sex were almost always included in the sample metadata. Where available, HLA class I and class II types were obtained from metadata supplied by the sample provider rather than from assay-based typing. Overall study outcomes, separate from this receptor: How much clinical and demographic metadata was included differed by source and by participant, and the metadata was provided uncurated.

Turning to this clone: The antigen it binds to is not known. Base qualities are missing; no much larger clone stands one base away.

At one collaborating source in Seattle, patients were enrolled during active infection and were followed longitudinally through the course of disease. Collaborating institutions collected whole blood in K2EDTA tubes following their own protocols. For TCRbeta analysis, collaborator samples were shipped as frozen whole blood, as isolated PBMCs, or as DNA extracted from either sample type. The immunoSEQ Assay, a bias-controlled multiplex PCR, was used to amplify TCRbeta CDR3 regions from genomic DNA. Per the authors' processing: The number of nucleated cells in each sample was estimated by amplification of reference gene primers within the assay. Sequence reads were collapsed and filtered to measure the absolute abundance of every unique TCRbeta CDR3 rearrangement. For each sample, productive Simpson clonality was calculated as the square root of Simpson's diversity index over productive rearrangements. The table was pulled from immuneACCESS by TCRdb, which kept in-frame rearrangements only. Such tables lose some clones; where checked, under half of the loss comes from unresolved V genes, and the rest has no known cause. The V and J calls and clone size come from that table; D and trimming were worked out from the DNA. Here the sample has some 200,000 clones; roughly 84% occur a single time. Of the sample, 18% is held by the ten largest clones.

The sequencing sample was made of peripheral blood. The clonotype was recovered from a man over 45 with COVID-19, enrolled during active disease.

The nucleotides are TGTGCCAGCACCTCCGGGACAGGGAGGACTGAAGCTTTCTTT. It translates as CASTSGTGRTEAFF. This chain joins TRBV6-5 to TRBJ1-1, with 9 central nucleotides matching TRBD1. The V end gives up 7 bases and the J end 5 bases, leaving 8 bases in the junction not matched to a gene. CDR1 and CDR2 are read off the germline V gene as MNHEY and SVGAGI. Its CDR3 holds 14 amino acids, cysteine through phenylalanine. Of all the DNA, just the CDR3 is kept, 42 bases in frame from base 1.